This TCR beta chain was identified during a study of CD4 T cells in relation to SARS-CoV-2 and coronaviruses. Study background: Crossreactive spike epitopes shared across donors were mapped to their HLA restriction.

Whole-study results and caveats: This crossreactivity analysis covered spike protein alone, no other viral proteins.

CDR1 LNHDA and CDR2 SQIVND come from the germline V gene (reference sequence). The length of the CDR3 is 15 residues. Comments on this clone: Its antigen is not identified. The junction shows a germline mismatch at one end, possibly a read error.

CD4+ T cells from unexposed donors were obtained before the COVID-19 pandemic (2011-2018). CD4 enrichment then naive enrichment separated naive from memory CD4+ cells. TCRdb's table, derived via immunoSEQ multiplex PCR, lists solely in-frame clones and lacks some. This sample has under 70,000 clones, with 75% to 90% found just once. This receptor was obtained from a human donor in good health. J is TRBJ2-1 and V is TRBV19, with D perhaps TRBD2 (6 bases). The sample consisted of memory CD4+ T cells from PBMCs. CDR3 coding DNA: TGTGCCAGTAGTATAGGGGGGGTTCCCTACAGTGAGCAGTTCTTC. This translates into CASSIGGVPYSEQFF.